These 32 T cell receptor beta chains originate from one sample sequenced in a study of blood T cell repertoires in COVID-19. Sequenced by immunoSEQ multiplex PCR; TCRdb stores in-frame clones only, minus some. Found here are 300,000 to 400,000 clones, around 89% of them singletons; the top ten hold approximately 0.96%. What was sequenced was PBMCs or T cells enriched from blood (not recorded which). These receptors were collected from a woman aged 25-40 years with acute COVID-19.

The rearrangement joins TRBV6-1 to TRBJ2-2, with D perhaps matching TRBD1 (6 bases). With 1 base removed from V and 10 bases from J, the gap between germline ends came to 13 bases. The germline V gene has CDR1 MNHNS and CDR2 SASEGT. The length of the CDR3 is 14 residues. CDR3 sequence: CASSEETGREELFF. CDR3 sequence (DNA): TGTGCCAGCAGTGAAGAGACAGGAAGGGAGGAGCTGTTTTTT.

The chain is built from TRBV6-7 and TRBJ2-3, with 8 bases aligning to TRBD2. TRBV6-7 is noted as an ORF with a role that remains uncertain. This CDR3 has 16 amino acids. Trimming removed 0 bases from V and 4 bases from J; junction bases left unmatched: 6. CDR3 nucleotide sequence: TGTGCCAGCAGTTACTCCCCCGGGGGGGCATCAGATACGCAGTATTTT. This translates into CASSYSPGGASDTQYF.

The J gene is TRBJ2-1, the V gene TRBV3-1 (or the pseudogene TRBV3-2); no firm D call. The CDR3 has 12 amino acids. Germline lookup yields CDR1 LGHDT and CDR2 YNNKEL (reference sequence). Trimming left V 0 bases short and J 10 bases short, with 7 bases between. CDR3: CASSQDALEQFF. CDR3 DNA: TGTGCCAGCAGCCAAGATGCACTAGAGCAGTTCTTC.

V gene TRBV3-1 (or the pseudogene TRBV3-2) combines with J gene TRBJ1-4, with D possibly TRBD1 on 5 matching bases. The CDR3 is 16 residues long. Looked up from germline, CDR1 is LGHDT and CDR2 is YNNKEL (reference sequence). V lost 0 bases and J 4 bases, leaving 12 bases between the germline ends. CDR3 sequence reads: CASSQDPGVINEKLFF. The CDR3 DNA is TGTGCCAGCAGCCAAGATCCGGGGGTGATTAATGAAAAACTGTTTTTT.

The chain couples TRBV2 to TRBJ1-2, with 11 nucleotides matching TRBD1. Germline V gene data show CDR1 as SNHLY and CDR2 as FYNNEI. Trimming took 8 bases from V and 1 from J; bases not matched to a gene: 6. This CDR3 has 15 amino acids. The CDR3 region has the DNA TGTGCCAGCCTAGGGACAGGGGGGAGTAACTATGGCTACACCTTC. Its translation: CASLGTGGSNYGYTF.

This CDR3 reads CASSLSMASNSPLHF. The CDR3 nucleotides read TGTGCCAGCAGTTTATCGATGGCTTCTAATTCACCCCTCCACTTT. The chain carries TRBV27 and TRBJ1-6; no definite D call. CDR3 length: 15 amino acids. V lost 0 bases and J 6 bases, leaving 9 bases between the germline ends. Germline CDR1 MNHEY, CDR2 SMNVEV (reference sequence).

The gene calls are TRBV7-3 and TRBJ2-7; 11 bases line up with TRBD2. The CDR3 runs to 16 residues. With 3 bases clipped from V and 1 base from J, the junction kept 5 bases outside the gene matches. In germline, CDR1 is SGHTA, CDR2 FQGTGA. The CDR3 nucleotides are TGTGCCAGCAGCTTGACTAGCGGGGAGGAGTCCTACGAGCAGTACTTC. The encoded protein is CASSLTSGEESYEQYF. Full variable domain (outside the CDR3, taken from reference TRBV7-3 and TRBJ2-7): GAGVSQTPSNKVTEKGKYVELRCDPISGHTALYWYRQSLGQGPEFLIYFQGTGAADDSGLPNDRFFAVRPEGSVSTLKIQRTERGDSAVYLCASSLTSGEESYEQYFGPGTRLTVT.

About this clone: Other DNA sequences within the sample encode an identical CDR3. The V call is TRBV9, the J call TRBJ1-1, with D possibly matching TRBD1 (5 bases). V was shortened by 3 bases and J by 0 bases, with 6 bases between the two germline ends. The CDR3 has 13 residues. CDR1 and CDR2 from the germline V gene are SGDLS and YYNGEE. CDR3 in DNA: TGTGCCAGCAGCGCGGGGGTGAACACTGAAGCTTTCTTT. Its translation: CASSAGVNTEAFF.

The CDR3 spells CATSRDPPGGTNSPLHF. DNA of the CDR3: TGTGCCACCAGCAGAGATCCCCCAGGGGGGACGAATTCACCCCTCCACTTT. The rearrangement uses TRBV15 and TRBJ1-6; 7 bases map to TRBD1. V shed 0 bases, J shed 7 bases, and the junction held 9 bases outside the gene matches. Germline-derived CDR1 and CDR2 are LNHNV and YYDKDF (reference sequence). The CDR3 is 17 residues long.

This chain uses TRBV11-2 with TRBJ1-1; D perhaps matches TRBD1 (6 bases). CDR3 length: 13 residues. Germline CDR1 is SGHAT and CDR2 is FQNNGV. V was shortened by 7 bases and J by 4 bases, with 13 bases between the two germline ends. The CDR3 sequence: CASTLLGATEAFF. Written as DNA, the CDR3 is TGTGCCAGCACCCTCTTGGGGGCCACTGAAGCTTTCTTT.

This clone was recorded once. The rearrangement uses TRBV2 and TRBJ1-1, with TRBD1 matching over 9 bases. Looked up from germline, CDR1 is SNHLY and CDR2 is FYNNEI. The CDR3 contains 16 residues. J was trimmed by 0 bases and V by 5 bases; bases with no gene match: 7. CDR3 DNA: TGTGCCAGCAGTCTGTTCGGGACAGGGTTGAACACTGAAGCTTTCTTT. Translation: CASSLFGTGLNTEAFF.

The CDR3 DNA reads as TGTGCCAGCAGCTTTCTGGGGCCCAGCACAGATACGCAGTATTTT. It is translated as CASSFLGPSTDTQYF. This sequence joins TRBV7-9 and TRBJ2-3, with a tentative D call TRBD1 (5 bases). The germline V and J ends were trimmed by 3 bases and 0 bases, with 10 bases remaining between them. CDR1 and CDR2 (germline): SEHNR, FQNEAQ (reference sequence). The CDR3 extends over 15 amino acids.

The V call is TRBV7-2, the J call TRBJ1-5, with D perhaps TRBD1 (6 bases). CDR3 length: 16 residues. V lost 2 bases to trimming and J lost 3 bases, with 14 bases between them. CDR1 SGHTA and CDR2 FQGNSA come from the germline V gene. The CDR3 spells CASSLWSGETNQPQHF. In nucleotides, the CDR3 is TGTGCCAGCAGCTTATGGTCAGGGGAAACCAATCAGCCCCAGCATTTT.

The CDR3 nucleotides read TGTGCCAGCAGCTCGTCAGGGGGGAGGTTCACAGATACGCAGTATTTT. Protein: CASSSSGGRFTDTQYF. V is TRBV11-2 and J is TRBJ2-3, with D possibly TRBD1 on 7 matching bases. The CDR3 is 16 residues long. Trimming stripped 4 bases from V and 2 bases from J, with 16 bases between. From germline, CDR1 is SGHAT and CDR2 FQNNGV.

This chain connects TRBV2 to TRBJ2-5; 11 bases line up with TRBD2. Looked up from germline, CDR1 is SNHLY and CDR2 is FYNNEI. CDR3 length: 14 residues. Germline trimming cut 4 bases from V and 5 bases from J; bases unmatched to any gene: 3. CDR3 sequence reads: CASSALAGVETQYF. For the CDR3, the DNA is TGTGCCAGCAGTGCACTAGCGGGGGTCGAGACCCAGTACTTC.

The CDR3 DNA sequence: TGTGCCAGCAGTGGACTTAGCGCAGATACGCAGTATTTT. Protein sequence: CASSGLSADTQYF. The chain recombines TRBV12-3 or TRBV12-4 with TRBJ2-3, with D perhaps TRBD2 (5 bases). V was trimmed by 5 bases and J by 4 bases, leaving 10 bases between them. The CDR3 has 13 amino acids.

This chain uses TRBV7-2 with TRBJ2-7; the D gene is possibly TRBD1 (7 bases). The CDR3 has 15 amino acids. V lost 6 bases to trimming and J lost 0 bases, with 15 bases between them. The germline V gene has CDR1 SGHTA and CDR2 FQGNSA. CDR3 residues: CASSLSGDSSYEQYF. CDR3 coding DNA: TGTGCCAGCAGTCTCTCGGGGGACAGCTCCTACGAGCAGTACTTC.

J is TRBJ2-3 and V is TRBV3-1 (or the pseudogene TRBV3-2); 7 bases line up with TRBD2. The V segment lost 0 bases and the J segment 5 bases; nucleotides outside the gene matches: 8. The CDR3 covers 16 residues. Germline CDR1 is LGHDT and CDR2 is YNNKEL (reference sequence). CDR3 amino acids: CASSQDLTSYQDTQYF. The CDR3 DNA reads TGTGCCAGCAGCCAAGATTTGACTAGCTATCAAGATACGCAGTATTTT.

The gene calls are TRBV12-5 and TRBJ1-5, with 10 positions matching TRBD1. This CDR3 spans 14 amino acids. Germline V CDR1 and CDR2: LGHNT, FRNRAP. V was clipped by 5 bases and J by 7 bases; unmatched bases: 5. The CDR3 bases are TGTGCTAGTGGTGGGGACAGGGGCGGCCAGCCCCAGCATTTT. Its protein is CASGGDRGGQPQHF.

The chain employs TRBV19 and TRBJ2-7; 9 nucleotides match TRBD1. The germline gives CDR1 LNHDA, CDR2 SQIVND (reference sequence). V lost 3 bases, J lost 2 bases, and 5 bases stayed unmatched. The CDR3 is 15 amino acids. The chain's CDR3 is CASSIGTGSTYEQYF. CDR3 nucleotides: TGTGCCAGTAGTATCGGGACAGGGTCTACCTACGAGCAGTACTTC.

The V gene is TRBV18, the J gene TRBJ2-2; D might be TRBD2 (7 bases). Trimming removed 1 base at V and 7 bases at J, with 16 bases between. The CDR3 runs to 16 residues. Germline values: CDR1 KGHSH, CDR2 LQKENI. In nucleotides, the CDR3 is TGTGCCAGCTCACCACTCACCGGGGGGCCTGGCGGGGAGCTGTTTTTT. It translates to CASSPLTGGPGGELFF. The full variable domain, rest sourced from reference TRBV18 and TRBJ2-2, is NAGVMQNPRHLVRRRGQEARLRCSPMKGHSHVYWYRQLPEEGLKFMVYLQKENIIDESGMPKERFSAEFPKEGPSILRIQQVVRGDSAAYFCASSPLTGGPGGELFFGEGSRLTVL.

The chain recombines TRBV6-2 or TRBV6-3 with TRBJ1-5; no definite D call. V lost 2 bases to trimming and J lost 6 bases, with 11 bases between them. CDR1 and CDR2 from the germline V gene are MNHEY and SVGEGT. The CDR3 length is 14 residues. CDR3 in amino acids: CASSYGPAGQPQHF. The CDR3 region has the DNA TGTGCCAGCAGTTACGGTCCGGCGGGTCAGCCCCAGCATTTT.

This clone was detected once. The chain has TRBV5-1 and TRBJ1-1; D is unclear. The V and J ends lost 0 bases and 1 base respectively, with 10 bases between them. This CDR3 is 15 amino acids long. Germline CDR1 reads SGHRS; CDR2 reads YFSETQ. DNA for the CDR3: TGCGCCAGCAGCTTGGCCGGACTGCGGAACACTGAAGCTTTCTTT. Protein: CASSLAGLRNTEAFF.

The chain employs TRBV6-5 and TRBJ2-1; TRBD2 aligns across 8 bases. The CDR3 extends over 13 amino acids. Losses at the gene ends were 7 bases for V and 7 bases for J; bases not matched to a gene: 6. CDR1 and CDR2 (germline): MNHEY, SVGAGI. CDR3 coding DNA: TGTGCCAGCACTAACGGGGGGGCAAATGAGCAGTTCTTC. Its protein product is CASTNGGANEQFF.

V is TRBV3-1 (or the pseudogene TRBV3-2) and J is TRBJ1-4; 8 positions match TRBD1. The CDR3 extends over 18 amino acids. Germline V gene sequence: CDR1 LGHDT, CDR2 YNNKEL (reference sequence). V lost 0 bases and J lost 8; bases outside the gene matches: 14. The CDR3 sequence: CASSQDLSGQGLREKLFF. CDR3 DNA sequence: TGTGCCAGCAGCCAAGATCTATCAGGACAGGGATTGAGGGAAAAACTGTTTTTT.

This clone occurred a few times. The genes are TRBV7-2 and TRBJ2-1; the match to TRBD2 covers 11 bases. CDR1 and CDR2 from the germline V gene are SGHTA and FQGNSA. The CDR3 runs 16 residues. J was trimmed by 9 bases and V by 5 bases; bases with no gene match: 12. The CDR3 region is CASSPIRLAGGGEQFF. DNA of the CDR3: TGTGCCAGCAGCCCAATTCGTCTAGCGGGGGGTGGTGAGCAGTTCTTC.

The V gene is TRBV11-1, the J gene TRBJ2-2; a possible D gene is TRBD1 (5 bases). V was shortened by 5 bases and J by 6 bases, with 16 bases between the two germline ends. The CDR3 has 15 amino acids. CDR1 is SGHAT and CDR2 is FQDESV in the germline V gene (reference sequence). This chain's CDR3 is CASSPEWGEAGELFF. The CDR3 nucleotides read TGTGCCAGCAGCCCGGAGTGGGGCGAGGCCGGGGAGCTGTTTTTT.

The table lists this clone with a count of one. The chain has TRBV27 and TRBJ1-2, with 9 bases that match TRBD1. Trimming cost V 5 bases and J 0 bases; bases outside gene matches: 7. Germline assignment: CDR1 MNHEY and CDR2 SMNVEV (reference sequence). This CDR3 is 16 amino acids long. The CDR3 reads CASSPGTGPSNYGYTF. DNA for the CDR3: TGTGCCAGCAGTCCAGGGACAGGGCCTTCTAACTATGGCTACACCTTC.

The V and J genes are TRBV10-3 and TRBJ2-7, with 8 nucleotides matching TRBD2. With V trimmed by 10 bases and J by 5 bases, 28 bases remained unmatched. CDR1 is ENHRY and CDR2 is SYGVKD in the germline V gene. The CDR3 covers 19 residues. CDR3: CATDPASGGTNLLDNEQYF. The DNA of the CDR3 is TGTGCCACCGATCCAGCAAGCGGGGGCACCAACCTACTCGACAACGAGCAGTACTTC.

The table lists this clone with a few counts. The CDR3 DNA is TGTGCCAGCAGCCACACCGGTTGGGAAGGGAGAATTGATGCTTTCTTT. This encodes CASSHTGWEGRIDAFF. This rearrangement joins TRBV7-9 to TRBJ1-1; no clear D gene. The CDR3 has 16 amino acids. The V and J ends lost 5 bases and 11 bases respectively, with 27 bases between them. The germline V gene has CDR1 SEHNR and CDR2 FQNEAQ (reference sequence).

The chain joins TRBV4-1 to TRBJ2-1; D possibly corresponds to TRBD2 (6 bases). Germline assignment: CDR1 MGHRA and CDR2 YSYEKL. The CDR3 loop spans 18 amino acids. Trimming took 0 bases from V and 1 from J, leaving 16 bases between them. CDR3 residues: CASSQDVSSGGSYNEQFF. DNA for the CDR3: TGCGCCAGCAGCCAAGATGTAAGTAGCGGAGGATCCTACAATGAGCAGTTCTTC.

The rearrangement links TRBV7-6 to TRBJ2-3; a weak D match, TRBD2 (5 bases). Per germline, CDR1 SGHVS and CDR2 FNYEAQ. This CDR3 contains 15 residues. V gave up 3 bases and J gave up 3 bases, with 13 bases separating them. CDR3 sequence: CASSFAGGLTDTQYF. CDR3 bases: TGTGCCAGCAGCTTTGCGGGCGGCTTGACAGATACGCAGTATTTT.